Each of the 23 T cell receptor beta chains below was sequenced from the same sample in a study of human T cells and chemical hapten exposure. TCRdb re-derived calls from the RACE reads in MiXCR, one entry per CDR3 protein. This table holds about 74,000 distinct CDR3 sequences, 14% found once. Time point noted: pre-sensitization, week 0. Treatment of the sample: therapeutic diphenylcyclopropenone sensitization with weekly scalp DPC. The specimen comprised whole blood, sampled in connection with sensitization to the hapten diphenylcyclopropenone (DPC). These receptors originate from a woman aged 45-65 years with alopecia areata. Some clones in this sample may be carry-over from other donors' samples.

J is TRBJ2-1 and V is TRBV7-9; 9 nucleotides match TRBD2. V shed 1 base, J shed 7 bases, and the junction held 2 bases outside the gene matches. There are 14 residues in the CDR3. The V gene's germline CDR1 is SEHNR and CDR2 FQNEAQ (reference sequence). For the CDR3, the DNA is TGTGCCAGCAGCTTAGAGACTAGCGGAAATGAGCAGTTCTTC. Translated, it gives CASSLETSGNEQFF.

The genes are TRBV2 and TRBJ2-7; 11 bases agree with TRBD2. The CDR3 spans 15 residues. The V gene's germline CDR1 is SNHLY and CDR2 FYNNEI. With V trimmed by 7 bases and J by 6 bases, 11 bases remained unmatched. The DNA for the CDR3 is TGTGCCAGCAACCCCACGCAGACTAGCGGGACCGAGCAGTACTTC. Amino acids: CASNPTQTSGTEQYF.

The rearrangement links TRBV3-1 to TRBJ1-2; possibly TRBD1 for D (5 bases). The CDR3 length is 12 residues. Trimming pared 5 bases from V and 8 bases from J, leaving 12 bases between. CDR1 and CDR2 (germline): LGHDT, YNNKEL (reference sequence). The CDR3 sequence is CASSYGTRGYTF. The CDR3 nucleotides are TGTGCCAGCAGCTACGGGACGCGGGGCTACACCTTC.

The chain links TRBV30 to TRBJ1-2; 8 nucleotides line up with TRBD1. V was clipped by 2 bases and J by 3 bases; unmatched bases: 2. Germline assignment: CDR1 GTSNPN and CDR2 SVGIG (reference sequence). The CDR3 has 13 amino acids. The CDR3 here is CAWSTGGDYGYTF. The CDR3 DNA follows: TGTGCCTGGAGTACAGGGGGTGACTATGGCTACACCTTC.

There are a few counts of this clonotype. This chain uses TRBV7-2 with TRBJ2-5; D may correspond to TRBD1 or TRBD2 (5 bases each). Germline CDR1 and CDR2: SGHTA and FQGNSA. V gave up 3 bases and J gave up 5 bases, with 16 bases separating them. CDR3 size: 15 residues. CDR3 loop: CASSFQWGREETQYF. The CDR3 nucleotides are TGTGCCAGCAGCTTCCAATGGGGGAGAGAGGAGACCCAGTACTTC.

This clonotype was detected a few times. The chain combines TRBV19 with TRBJ2-3; D is perhaps TRBD1 (5 bases). This CDR3 has 15 amino acids. Germline V CDR1 and CDR2: LNHDA, SQIVND (reference sequence). The V and J ends lost 10 bases and 0 bases respectively, with 17 bases between them. In DNA, the CDR3 is TGTGCCACCGCTTGGGGCGGCGGCAGCACAGATACGCAGTATTTT. Protein sequence: CATAWGGGSTDTQYF.

The chain recombines TRBV4-3 with TRBJ2-1, with 8 nucleotides matching TRBD2. V dropped 0 bases and J dropped 7; count of bases not matched to a gene: 5. CDR3 length: 15 residues. CDR1 is LGHNA and CDR2 is YSLEER in the germline V gene. The CDR3 bases are TGCGCCAGCAGCCAAGACCCAGCGGGAGTTAATGAGCAGTTCTTC. Its protein is CASSQDPAGVNEQFF.

V and J are TRBV19 and TRBJ2-6; D is unresolved. The ends were cut back, 7 bases at V and 0 bases at J, with 10 bases in the middle. Per the germline V gene, CDR1 is LNHDA and CDR2 is SQIVND (reference sequence). There are 15 residues in the CDR3. The CDR3 is CASKDARSGANVLTF. Written as DNA, the CDR3 is TGTGCCAGTAAGGACGCACGCTCTGGGGCCAACGTCCTGACTTTC.

The chain employs TRBV13 and TRBJ2-1; D remains unclear. CDR1 is PRHDT and CDR2 is FYEKMQ in the germline V gene (reference sequence). Deletions cut 3 bases from V and 9 bases from J, with 9 bases between. This CDR3 is 12 amino acids long. CDR3 bases: TGTGCCAGCAGCTTGGATGTGGGTGAGCAGTTCTTC. The encoded protein is CASSLDVGEQFF. Based on the CDR3 plus reference TRBV13 and TRBJ2-1, the full variable domain is AAGVIQSPRHLIKEKRETATLKCYPIPRHDTVYWYQQGPGQDPQFLISFYEKMQSDKGSIPDRFSAQQFSDYHSELNMSSLELGDSALYFCASSLDVGEQFFGPGTRLTVL.

This clonotype occurred many times. The rearrangement links TRBV5-6 to TRBJ1-2; D is unclear. The V gene's germline CDR1 is SGHDT and CDR2 YYEEEE. The CDR3 contains 12 residues. Between the trimmed V and J ends, which lost 9 bases and 3 bases, there was a span of 12 bases. Here the CDR3 reads CATSLRDYGYTF. The CDR3 DNA follows: TGTGCCACAAGCTTGAGAGACTATGGCTACACCTTC.

This chain connects TRBV18 to TRBJ2-1, with TRBD2 matching over 8 bases. After removal of 3 bases from V and 7 bases from J, the junction contained 8 bases not matched to a gene. The CDR3 covers 15 residues. The germline gives CDR1 KGHSH, CDR2 LQKENI. The CDR3 nucleotides are TGTGCCAGCTCACCTGGGAGTAGCGGGAATAATGAGCAGTTCTTC. Protein: CASSPGSSGNNEQFF.

This chain connects TRBV3-1 to TRBJ1-6, with D unresolved. The CDR3 runs to 13 residues. V was pared by 3 bases and J by 11 bases, with 11 bases between. Germline V lookup: CDR1 LGHDT, CDR2 YNNKEL (reference sequence). CDR3 sequence: CASSHSPGPPLHF. As DNA, the CDR3 is TGTGCCAGCAGCCACTCCCCGGGCCCACCCCTCCACTTT. Using reference TRBV3-1 and TRBJ1-6 for the parts outside the CDR3, the full variable domain is DTAVSQTPKYLVTQMGNDKSIKCEQNLGHDTMYWYKQDSKKFLKIMFSYNNKELIINETVPNRFSPKSPDKAHLNLHINSLELGDSAVYFCASSHSPGPPLHFGNGTRLTVT.

The chain combines TRBV5-1 with TRBJ2-7; 12 bases are a match to TRBD2. This CDR3 has 15 residues. Germline values: CDR1 SGHRS, CDR2 YFSETQ. The V segment lost 4 bases and the J segment 5 bases; nucleotides outside the gene matches: 7. CDR3 amino acids: CASSDGLAGIHEQYF. CDR3 nucleotides: TGCGCCAGCAGCGACGGACTAGCGGGAATTCACGAGCAGTACTTC.

This clonotype was seen repeatedly, ten times or more. This chain uses TRBV7-2 with TRBJ2-7, with 9 bases lining up with TRBD1. This CDR3 spans 14 amino acids. V dropped 5 bases and J dropped 9; count of bases not matched to a gene: 11. Germline lookup yields CDR1 SGHTA and CDR2 FQGNSA. Here the CDR3 reads CASSGEGQGLGQYF. CDR3 in DNA: TGTGCCAGCAGCGGAGAGGGACAGGGATTAGGGCAGTACTTC.

The chain combines TRBV11-2 with TRBJ2-1, with TRBD2 identical over 7 bases. This CDR3 region has 13 residues. Trimming cost V 5 bases and J 15 bases; bases outside gene matches: 13. Germline CDR1 is SGHAT and CDR2 is FQNNGV. CDR3 loop: CASSPTSALVMFF. Here the CDR3 DNA reads TGTGCCAGCAGCCCAACTAGCGCTCTAGTGATGTTCTTC.

This clonotype showed up just a few times. The chain couples TRBV28 to TRBJ2-7; D not certain. The V and J ends lost 5 bases and 2 bases respectively, with 13 bases between them. Germline-derived CDR1 and CDR2 are MDHEN and SYDVKM. The CDR3 consists of 14 residues. The CDR3 DNA reads as TGTGCCAGCAGTCCCCCGGCTCGACCCTACGAGCAGTACTTC. It encodes CASSPPARPYEQYF.

V usage is TRBV9 and J usage is TRBJ2-3; D ambiguous. The CDR3 runs to 15 residues. V was shortened by 0 bases and J by 3 bases, with 11 bases between the two germline ends. Germline CDR1 and CDR2: SGDLS and YYNGEE. CDR3 DNA sequence: TGTGCCAGCAGCGTAGTGCCTAGTTCTACAGATACGCAGTATTTT. This codes for CASSVVPSSTDTQYF.

This clonotype was counted ten times or more. The gene calls are TRBV7-2 and TRBJ2-3; D uncertain. This CDR3 region has 15 residues. Trimming stripped 2 bases from V and 0 bases from J, with 9 bases between. Germline V CDR1 and CDR2: SGHTA, FQGNSA. CDR3 DNA sequence: TGTGCCAGCAGCTTACCGGGCGGAAGCACAGATACGCAGTATTTT. It translates to CASSLPGGSTDTQYF.

Ten or more counts support this clonotype. The chain employs TRBV7-8 and TRBJ1-1, with D tentatively TRBD1 (5 bases). CDR1 and CDR2 (germline): SGHVS, FQNEAQ. This CDR3 is built from 15 residues. V gave up 5 bases and J gave up 5 bases, with 18 bases separating them. The CDR3 region is CASSLIPGLRTEAFF. In nucleotides, the CDR3 is TGTGCCAGCAGCCTGATACCGGGACTCCGTACTGAAGCTTTCTTT.

The V and J genes are TRBV7-2 and TRBJ2-7; D gene ambiguous. From germline, CDR1 is SGHTA and CDR2 FQGNSA. The CDR3 is 17 residues long. With 1 base removed from V and 2 bases from J, the gap between germline ends came to 18 bases. CDR3 bases: TGTGCCAGCAGCTTAGAGGGCTCGACGTTCCCTACCTACGAGCAGTACTTC. Translating it yields CASSLEGSTFPTYEQYF.

V and J are TRBV27 and TRBJ1-5; D may be TRBD1 (5 bases). This CDR3 contains 14 residues. Germline lookup yields CDR1 MNHEY and CDR2 SMNVEV (reference sequence). V dropped 3 bases and J dropped 4 bases, with 10 bases sitting between them. The CDR3 here is CASSFQGINQPQHF. CDR3 bases: TGTGCCAGCAGTTTTCAGGGCATTAATCAGCCCCAGCATTTT.

The gene calls are TRBV28 and TRBJ1-6; possible D gene TRBD1, 6 bases. Germline V lookup: CDR1 MDHEN, CDR2 SYDVKM. This CDR3 spans 12 amino acids. V was cut by 8 bases and J by 10 bases, with 12 bases left in between. The CDR3 DNA is TGTGCCAGCCGAACAGGGAACTCACCCCTCCACTTT. Protein product: CASRTGNSPLHF.

The gene calls are TRBV18 and TRBJ1-1, with TRBD1 matching 8 bases. Germline V CDR1 and CDR2: KGHSH, LQKENI. The V and J ends lost 3 bases and 0 bases, in that order; junction bases with no gene match: 12. This CDR3 region has 18 residues. Here the CDR3 reads CASSPGTLTGVMNTEAFF. The CDR3 bases are TGTGCCAGCTCACCCGGGACGCTGACAGGGGTAATGAACACTGAAGCTTTCTTT.